This T cell receptor beta chain is from a study of blood T cell repertoires in COVID-19. Authors' data handling: Scientists estimated how many nucleated cells there were by amplifying reference gene primers. Clones were sequenced by immunoSEQ multiplex PCR, and TCRdb holds only the in-frame ones, with some missing. From that table come the V and J calls and clone size; the DNA was used to work out D and trimming. The profile shows about 190,000 clones, approximately 91% of them singletons. Points on this clone: One end of the junction varies from germline; a read error may be responsible. Other DNA sequences within the sample encode an identical CDR3.

This CDR3 has 12 residues. Germline V lookup: CDR1 SGHRS, CDR2 YFSETQ. The sample was peripheral blood. V and J are TRBV5-1 and TRBJ2-7, with TRBD1 identical over 7 bases. The TCR originated in a young man with acute or convalescent COVID-19. For the CDR3, the DNA is TGTGCCAGCAGACAGGGAGTTCGCGAGCAGTACTTC. Translating it yields CASRQGVREQYF. Together with reference TRBV5-1 and TRBJ2-7, the CDR3 gives the full variable domain: KAGVTQTPRYLIKTRGQQVTLSCSPISGHRSVSWYQQTPGQGLQFLFEYFSETQRNKGNFPGRFSGRQFSNSRSEMNVSTLELGDSALYLCASRQGVREQYFGPGTRLTVT.